The table lists the clone carrying this TCR beta chain with a count of one. What it binds is not known. The V end lost 3 bases, the J end lost 6 bases, and 8 bases lay between the germline ends. Germline V gene lookup returns CDR1 KGHSH and CDR2 LQKENI. This CDR3 region has 12 residues. This sample stems from a study of cytomegalovirus exposure and HLA in healthy donors. Study at large: Genotyping of some 400 donors showed that over 65% belonged to the Caucasian-associated ancestry cluster.

PCR was performed using 60 Vbeta and 13 Jbeta primers. Assay: immunoSEQ multiplex PCR; the TCRdb copy retains only in-frame clones and omits some. The sample has around 80,000 clones; over 60% are singletons. Regarding the study as a whole: CMV serostatus stood as the only immune exposure information on hand.

The chain links TRBV18 to TRBJ1-1, with a weak D call TRBD1 (5 bases). This sequence originates from a male donor in good health and CMV-seropositive. Sequenced input: PBMCs. The CDR3 coding sequence is TGTGCCAGCTCACCTTCGGGGGCTGAAGCTTTCTTT. Its translation is CASSPSGAEAFF.